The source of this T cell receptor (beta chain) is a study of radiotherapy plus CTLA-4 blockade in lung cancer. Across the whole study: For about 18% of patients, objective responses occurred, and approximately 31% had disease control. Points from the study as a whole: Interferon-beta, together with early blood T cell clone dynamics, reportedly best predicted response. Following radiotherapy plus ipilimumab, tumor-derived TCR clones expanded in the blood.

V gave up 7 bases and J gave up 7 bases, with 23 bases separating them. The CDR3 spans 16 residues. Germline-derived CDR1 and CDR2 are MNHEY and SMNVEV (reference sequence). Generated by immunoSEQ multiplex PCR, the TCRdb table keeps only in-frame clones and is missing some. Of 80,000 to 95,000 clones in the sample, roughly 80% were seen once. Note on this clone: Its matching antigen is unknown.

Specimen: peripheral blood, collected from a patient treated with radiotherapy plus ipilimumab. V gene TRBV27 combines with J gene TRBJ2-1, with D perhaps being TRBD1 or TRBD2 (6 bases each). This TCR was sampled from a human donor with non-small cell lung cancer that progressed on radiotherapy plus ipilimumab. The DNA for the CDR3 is TGTGCCAGCACCCCCCAGGGGCAGGGAGGCACGAATGAGCAGTTCTTC. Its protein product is CASTPQGQGGTNEQFF.